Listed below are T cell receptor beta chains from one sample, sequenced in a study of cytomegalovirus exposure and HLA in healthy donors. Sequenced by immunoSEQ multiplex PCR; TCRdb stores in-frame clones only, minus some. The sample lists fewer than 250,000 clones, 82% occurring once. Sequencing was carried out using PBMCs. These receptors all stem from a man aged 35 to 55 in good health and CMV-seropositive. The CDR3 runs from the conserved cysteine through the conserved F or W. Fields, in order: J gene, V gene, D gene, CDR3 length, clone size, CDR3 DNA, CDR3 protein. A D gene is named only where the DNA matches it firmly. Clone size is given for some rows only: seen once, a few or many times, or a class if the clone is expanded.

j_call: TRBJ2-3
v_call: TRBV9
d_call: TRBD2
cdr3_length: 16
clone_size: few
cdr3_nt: TGTGCCAGCAGCCCCGGGACTAGCGGGAGTTTAGATACGCAGTATTTT
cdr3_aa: CASSPGTSGSLDTQYF

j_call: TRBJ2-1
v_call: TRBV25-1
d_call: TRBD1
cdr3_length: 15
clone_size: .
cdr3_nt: TGTGCCACCTTACGAGGACAGGGCTTTTACAATGAGCAGTTCTTC
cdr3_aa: CATLRGQGFYNEQFF

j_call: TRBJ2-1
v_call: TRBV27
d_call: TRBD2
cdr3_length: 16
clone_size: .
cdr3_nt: TGTGCCAGCCGATCCCGACTAGCGGGTTCCTACAATGAGCAGTTCTTC
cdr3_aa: CASRSRLAGSYNEQFF

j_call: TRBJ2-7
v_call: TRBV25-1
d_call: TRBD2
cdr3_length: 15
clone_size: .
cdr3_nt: TGTGCCAGCAGTGGGACTAGCGGGAGCTCCTACGAGCAGTACTTC
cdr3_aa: CASSGTSGSSYEQYF

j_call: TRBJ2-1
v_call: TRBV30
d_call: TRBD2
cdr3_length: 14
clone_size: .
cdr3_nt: TGTGCCTGGGGGCGGCGGGAGGGATACAATGAGCAGTTCTTC
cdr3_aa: CAWGRREGYNEQFF

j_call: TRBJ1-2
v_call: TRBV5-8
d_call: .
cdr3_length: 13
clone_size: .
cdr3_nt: TGTGCCAGCAGCGCACAGCGGAATCATGGCTACACCTTC
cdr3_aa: CASSAQRNHGYTF

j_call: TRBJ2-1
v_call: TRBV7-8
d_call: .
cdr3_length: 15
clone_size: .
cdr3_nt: TGTGCCAGCAGCTTTAGCAGGCCGCAGGGGAATGAGCAGTTCTTC
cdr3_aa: CASSFSRPQGNEQFF

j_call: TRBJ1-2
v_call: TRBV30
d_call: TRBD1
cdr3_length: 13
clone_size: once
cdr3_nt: TGTGCCCTTACACTACAGGGGCCGTATGGCTACACCTTC
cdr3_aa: CALTLQGPYGYTF

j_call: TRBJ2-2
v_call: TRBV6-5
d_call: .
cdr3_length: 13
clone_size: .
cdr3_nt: TGTGCCACATCCCGGGGGGCTGGCGGGGAGCTGTTTTTT
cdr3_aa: CATSRGAGGELFF

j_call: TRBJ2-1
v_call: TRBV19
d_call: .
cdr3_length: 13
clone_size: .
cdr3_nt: TGTGCCAGTAGTCCGCGGGGCTACAATGAGCAGTTCTTC
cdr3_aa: CASSPRGYNEQFF

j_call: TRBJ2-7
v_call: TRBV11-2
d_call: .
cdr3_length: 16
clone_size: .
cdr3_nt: TGTGCCAGCAGCTTAGGCGGTAGTGGGAGCTCCTACGAGCAGTACTTC
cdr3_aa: CASSLGGSGSSYEQYF

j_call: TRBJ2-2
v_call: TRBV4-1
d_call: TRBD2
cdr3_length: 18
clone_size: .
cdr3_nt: TGCGCCAGCAGCCGACACTTAGGGGCTAGCGGGAACACCGGGGAGCTGTTTTTT
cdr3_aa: CASSRHLGASGNTGELFF

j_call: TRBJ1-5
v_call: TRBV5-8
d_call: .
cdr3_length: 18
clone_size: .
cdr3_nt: TGTGCCAGCAGCCGGGACACGGGCGGGTGGAGGCGGGATCAGCCCCAGCATTTT
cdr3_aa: CASSRDTGGWRRDQPQHF

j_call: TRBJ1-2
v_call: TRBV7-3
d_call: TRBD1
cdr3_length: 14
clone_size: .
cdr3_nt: TGTGCCAGCAGCTTAGAGAAGGGGGCAGTCGGCTACACCTTC
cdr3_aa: CASSLEKGAVGYTF

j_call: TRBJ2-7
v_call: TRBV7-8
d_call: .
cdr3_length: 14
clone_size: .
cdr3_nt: TGTGCCAGCAGCTTAGGGCAGGACAGCTACGAGCAGTACTTC
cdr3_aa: CASSLGQDSYEQYF

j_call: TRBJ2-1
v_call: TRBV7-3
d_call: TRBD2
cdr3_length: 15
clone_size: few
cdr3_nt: TGTGCCAGCAGCCTCGGGGCGGGAGGAGAGTATGAGCAGTTCTTC
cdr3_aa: CASSLGAGGEYEQFF

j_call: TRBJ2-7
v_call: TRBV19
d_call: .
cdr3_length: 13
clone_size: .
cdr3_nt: TGTGCCAGTAGTTACCGGACAGACTACGAGCAGTACTTC
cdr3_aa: CASSYRTDYEQYF

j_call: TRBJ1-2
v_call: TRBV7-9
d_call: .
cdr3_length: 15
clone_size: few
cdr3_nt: TGTGCCAGCAGCTTAGCCGCGGGGCAACGGGGTGGCTACACCTTC
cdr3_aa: CASSLAAGQRGGYTF

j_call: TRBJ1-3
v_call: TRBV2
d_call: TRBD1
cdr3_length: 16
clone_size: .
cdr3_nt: TGTGCCAGCGAGCAGCTAACAGGGGGCTCTGGAAACACCATATATTTT
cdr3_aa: CASEQLTGGSGNTIYF

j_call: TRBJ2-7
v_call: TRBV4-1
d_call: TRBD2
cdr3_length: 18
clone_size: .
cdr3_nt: TGCGCCAGCAGCCTGTCACCCCTAGCGGGGAGAAGGACCTACGAGCAGTACTTC
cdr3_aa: CASSLSPLAGRRTYEQYF

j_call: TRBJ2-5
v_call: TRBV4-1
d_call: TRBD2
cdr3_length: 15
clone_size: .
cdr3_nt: TGCGCCAGCAGCCAAGGGAGTCGCGGGAGCGAGACCCAGTACTTC
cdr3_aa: CASSQGSRGSETQYF

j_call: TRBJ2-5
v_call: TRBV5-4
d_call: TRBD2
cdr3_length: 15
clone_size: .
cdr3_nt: TGTGCCAGCAGCTTGAAAAGGGGAGGGCAAGAGACCCAGTACTTC
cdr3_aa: CASSLKRGGQETQYF

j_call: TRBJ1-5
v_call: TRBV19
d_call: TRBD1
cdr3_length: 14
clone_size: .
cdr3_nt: TGTGCCAGTACAAGACAGGGAGGCAGTCAGCCCCAGCATTTT
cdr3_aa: CASTRQGGSQPQHF

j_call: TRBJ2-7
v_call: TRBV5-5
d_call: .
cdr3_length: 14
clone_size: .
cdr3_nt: TGTGCCAGCACCCTACCCGGTAGCGCCTACGAGCAGTACTTC
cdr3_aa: CASTLPGSAYEQYF

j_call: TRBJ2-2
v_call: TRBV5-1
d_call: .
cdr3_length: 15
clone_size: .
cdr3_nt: TGCGCCAGCAGCTTTACCGGGAGCGACACCGGGGAGCTGTTTTTT
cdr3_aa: CASSFTGSDTGELFF

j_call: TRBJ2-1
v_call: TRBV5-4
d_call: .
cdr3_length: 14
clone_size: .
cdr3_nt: TGTGCCAGCAGCGCTCTCGGGGTTTACAATGAGCAGTTCTTC
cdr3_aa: CASSALGVYNEQFF

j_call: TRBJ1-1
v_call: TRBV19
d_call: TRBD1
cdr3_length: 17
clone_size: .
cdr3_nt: TGTGCCAGTAGTTCGCGACCTCTACAGGGGGCGAGCACTGAAGCTTTCTTT
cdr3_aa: CASSSRPLQGASTEAFF

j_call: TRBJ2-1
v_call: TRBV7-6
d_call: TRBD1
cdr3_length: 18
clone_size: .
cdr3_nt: TGTGCCAGCAGTCATGTCAATCCGGGACAGGGGGTCTACAATGAGCAGTTCTTC
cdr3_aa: CASSHVNPGQGVYNEQFF

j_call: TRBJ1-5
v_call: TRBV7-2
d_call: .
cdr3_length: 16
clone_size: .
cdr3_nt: TGTGCCAGCAGCTTAGGGGGAAGGGACTTCAATCAGCCCCAGCATTTT
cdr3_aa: CASSLGGRDFNQPQHF

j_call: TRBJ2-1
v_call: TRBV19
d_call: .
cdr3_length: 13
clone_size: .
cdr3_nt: TGTGCCAGTAGTACTCCTGCAGTTAATGAGCAGTTCTTC
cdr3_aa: CASSTPAVNEQFF

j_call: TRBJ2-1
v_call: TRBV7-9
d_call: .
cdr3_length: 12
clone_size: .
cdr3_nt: TGTGCCAGCAGCCCGTGGGGACTCCCGGCCCTCTTC
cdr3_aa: CASSPWGLPALF

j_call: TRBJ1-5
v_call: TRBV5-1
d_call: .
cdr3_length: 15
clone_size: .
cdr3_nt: TGCGCCAGCAGCCCCGGAGGGGTTAACCATCAGCCCCAGCATTTT
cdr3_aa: CASSPGGVNHQPQHF

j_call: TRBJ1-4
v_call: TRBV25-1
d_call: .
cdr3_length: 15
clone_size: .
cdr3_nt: TGTGCCAGCAGTGATGGACGTACTGCAGGGGAAAAACTGTTTTTT
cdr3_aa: CASSDGRTAGEKLFF

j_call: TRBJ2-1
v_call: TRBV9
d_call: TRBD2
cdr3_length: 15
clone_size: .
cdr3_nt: TGTGCCAGCAGCGCCTGGACTAGCGGTTACAATGAGCAGTTCTTC
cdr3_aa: CASSAWTSGYNEQFF

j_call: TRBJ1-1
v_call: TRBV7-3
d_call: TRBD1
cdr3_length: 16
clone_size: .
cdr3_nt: TGTGCCAGCAGCCCCGGGACAGGGTCTATGAACACTGAAGCTTTCTTT
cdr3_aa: CASSPGTGSMNTEAFF

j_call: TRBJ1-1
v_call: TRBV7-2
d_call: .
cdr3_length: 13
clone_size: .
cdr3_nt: TGTGCCAGCAGCTTAGTAGTGAACACTGAAGCTTTCTTT
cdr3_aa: CASSLVVNTEAFF

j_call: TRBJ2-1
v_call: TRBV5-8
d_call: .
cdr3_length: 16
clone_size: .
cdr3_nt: TGTGCCAGCAGCCGCCGCGAGGGGGTAGGGTACAATGAGCAGTTCTTC
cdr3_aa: CASSRREGVGYNEQFF

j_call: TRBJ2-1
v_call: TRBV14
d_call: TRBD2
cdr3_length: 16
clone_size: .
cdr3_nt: TGTGCCAGCAGCCAATTTCTAGCGGGAGGGCCTAATGAGCAGTTCTTC
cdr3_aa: CASSQFLAGGPNEQFF

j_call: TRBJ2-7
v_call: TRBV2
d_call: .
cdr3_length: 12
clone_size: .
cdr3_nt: TGTGCCAGCAGTGGGACTGCCCAATCGGTCTGCTTC
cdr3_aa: CASSGTAQSVCF

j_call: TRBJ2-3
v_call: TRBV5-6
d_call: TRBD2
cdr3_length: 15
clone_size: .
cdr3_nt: TGTGCCAGCAGCTTGAGCGGGAGGAGCACAGATACGCAGTATTTT
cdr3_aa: CASSLSGRSTDTQYF

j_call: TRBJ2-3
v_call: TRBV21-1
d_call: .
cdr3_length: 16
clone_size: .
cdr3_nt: TGTGCCAGCACTGGCCCGGCTAGCGGGAGCACAGATACGCAGTATTTT
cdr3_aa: CASTGPASGSTDTQYF

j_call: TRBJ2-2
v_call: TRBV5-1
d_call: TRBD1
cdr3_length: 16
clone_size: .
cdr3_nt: TGCGCCAGCAGCTCACTTGGGACAGGGGGGACCGGGGAGCTGTTTTTT
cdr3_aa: CASSSLGTGGTGELFF

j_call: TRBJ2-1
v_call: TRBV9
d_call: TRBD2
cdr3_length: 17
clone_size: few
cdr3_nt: TGTGCCAGCAGCTCTAGCGGGAGAGGAGGGTCGTACAATGAGCAGTTCTTC
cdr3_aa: CASSSSGRGGSYNEQFF

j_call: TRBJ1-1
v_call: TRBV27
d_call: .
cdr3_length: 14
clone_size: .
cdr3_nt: TGTGCCAGCAGTTTAGCGGGCCGGGACACTGAAGCTTTCTTT
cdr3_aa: CASSLAGRDTEAFF

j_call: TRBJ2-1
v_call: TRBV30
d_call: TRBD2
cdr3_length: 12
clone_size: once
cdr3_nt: TGTGCCCGGACTACCTCTAGCGGTGAGCAGTTCTTC
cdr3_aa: CARTTSSGEQFF

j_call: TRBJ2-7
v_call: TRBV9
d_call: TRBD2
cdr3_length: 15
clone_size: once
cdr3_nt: TGTGCCAGCAGCCCCTCCGGGGGGGGTTTCTACGAGCAGTACTTC
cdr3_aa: CASSPSGGGFYEQYF

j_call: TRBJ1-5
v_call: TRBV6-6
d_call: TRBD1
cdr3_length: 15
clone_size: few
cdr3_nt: TGTGCCAGCAGCCTGACAGGGGGGGGCAATCAGCCCCAGCATTTT
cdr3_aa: CASSLTGGGNQPQHF

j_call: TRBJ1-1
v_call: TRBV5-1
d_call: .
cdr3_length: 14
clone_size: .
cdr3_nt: TGCGCCAGCAGTTTCGGGACACTGAACACTGAAGCTTTCTTT
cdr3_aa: CASSFGTLNTEAFF

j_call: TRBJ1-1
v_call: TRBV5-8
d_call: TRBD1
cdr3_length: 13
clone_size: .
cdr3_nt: TGTGCCAGCAGAACAGGGGATTGGACTGAAGCTTTCTTT
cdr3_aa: CASRTGDWTEAFF

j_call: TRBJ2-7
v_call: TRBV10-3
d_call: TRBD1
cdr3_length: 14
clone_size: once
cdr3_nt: TGTGCCATCAGGGAGGGACAGGGGGCAGAGGAGCAGTACTTC
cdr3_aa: CAIREGQGAEEQYF

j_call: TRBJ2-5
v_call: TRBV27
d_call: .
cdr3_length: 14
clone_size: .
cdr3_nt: TGTGCCAGCAGACGTCAGGGAAGAAGGGAGACCCAGTACTTC
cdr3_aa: CASRRQGRRETQYF

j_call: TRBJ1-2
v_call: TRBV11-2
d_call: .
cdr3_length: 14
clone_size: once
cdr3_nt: TGTGCCAGCAGCTTAGGTCCAGGGAACTATGGCTACACCTTC
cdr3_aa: CASSLGPGNYGYTF

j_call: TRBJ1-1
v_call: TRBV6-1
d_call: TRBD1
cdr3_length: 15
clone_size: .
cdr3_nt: TGTGCCAGCAGTATCCGGACAGGGGTGAACACTGAAGCTTTCTTT
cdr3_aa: CASSIRTGVNTEAFF

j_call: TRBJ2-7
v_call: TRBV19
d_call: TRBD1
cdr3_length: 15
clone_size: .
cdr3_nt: TGTGCCAGTAGTATAGACGGACAGGGGGCCTACGAGCAGTACTTC
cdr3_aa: CASSIDGQGAYEQYF

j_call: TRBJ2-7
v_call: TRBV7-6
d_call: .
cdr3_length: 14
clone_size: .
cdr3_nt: TGTGCCAGCAGCTTATTTCAGGGTTCGTACGAGCAGTACTTC
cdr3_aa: CASSLFQGSYEQYF